The sequence of this TCR beta chain was determined in a study of T cells in Graves' hyperthyroidism and ophthalmopathy. Trimming cost V 2 bases and J 0 bases, with 8 bases left between them. Germline CDR1 SGHVS, CDR2 FQNEAQ. The CDR3 has 14 amino acids. Template material for amplifying TCR beta CDR3 regions consisted of RNA transcripts. Using the HTBI primer set, a first-round RT-PCR was run on the TCR CDR3. TCRdb fed the multiplex PCR reads into MiXCR, producing one record per CDR3 protein. In the table there are 300,000 to 450,000 distinct CDR3 sequences, 15% to 20% of which are singletons. This clonotype was detected many times.

The sequenced sample was blood. This TCR derives from a woman between 40 and 50 years old with Graves' ophthalmopathy. The chain recombines TRBV7-8 with TRBJ2-7; a possible D gene is TRBD1 (6 bases). CDR3 protein: CASSLTGHSYEQYF. The CDR3 bases are TGTGCCAGCAGCTTAACAGGGCACTCCTACGAGCAGTACTTC.